The 30 T cell receptor beta chains reported below all come from one sample, sequenced in a study of healthy donors' naive CD4 and CD8 T cells. A linear amplification protocol produced the TCR libraries from 500 ng of total RNA. TCRdb independently ran MiXCR on the reads; one entry per CDR3 protein. There are around 200,000 distinct CDR3 sequences in the sample; around 70% occur only once, and roughly 2.3% lies in the top ten. The sequenced sample was naive CD4+ and CD8+ T cells sorted from blood, pooled from several donors. These receptors were obtained from a pool of human donors in good health; the sample pools cells from several healthy donors.

The J gene is TRBJ2-1, the V gene TRBV24-1, with TRBD2 matching 7 bases. The CDR3 has 13 amino acids. Trimming cost V 10 bases and J 9 bases; bases outside gene matches: 11. Germline CDR1 is KGHDR and CDR2 is SFDVKD. The CDR3 DNA reads as TGTGCCACTGCCGTTACTAGCGATGGTGAGCAGTTCTTC. Translation: CATAVTSDGEQFF.

The chain links TRBV6-5 to TRBJ1-1; D might be TRBD1 (6 bases). There are 16 residues in the CDR3. Germline-derived CDR1 and CDR2 are MNHEY and SVGAGI. V lost 0 bases and J lost 3, with 14 bases in between. CDR3 nucleotide sequence: TGTGCCAGCAGTTACTCGATGGGGGCTTTGGACACTGAAGCTTTCTTT. This codes for CASSYSMGALDTEAFF.

This clonotype has just one count. The chain employs TRBV5-5 and TRBJ1-1; D gene uncertain. The V and J ends lost 4 bases and 0 bases respectively, with 13 bases between them. Per the germline V gene, CDR1 is SGHKS and CDR2 is YYEKEE (reference sequence). This CDR3 is built from 15 residues. The CDR3, as DNA: TGTGCCAGCAGCGGTGAACAGAGCATGAACACTGAAGCTTTCTTT. Translating gives CASSGEQSMNTEAFF.

On this clonotype: Compared with germline, one end of the junction differs, possibly owing to a read error. V is TRBV30 and J is TRBJ1-1; D gene unclear. The germline V gene has CDR1 GTSNPN and CDR2 SVGIG (reference sequence). The CDR3 consists of 14 residues. The CDR3 DNA is TGTGCCTGGGGACCTGGACCGTTGAACACTGAGGCTTTCTTT. This translates into CAWGPGPLNTEAFF.

The chain combines TRBV20-1 with TRBJ1-5; no firm D call. V lost 0 bases to trimming and J lost 4 bases, with 13 bases between them. CDR1 and CDR2 (germline): DFQATT, SNEGSKA (reference sequence). The CDR3 has 15 residues. This chain's CDR3 is CSARDLNRGNQPQHF. DNA for the CDR3: TGCAGTGCTAGAGATTTGAACAGAGGGAATCAGCCCCAGCATTTT.

This chain links TRBV21-1 with TRBJ2-7; the table gives TRBD2 as D, unverified against the DNA. TRBV21-1 is noted as a pseudogene. This CDR3 comprises 16 residues. The CDR3 bases are TGTGCCAGCAGCAAAACCCTCAGACAAAGCTCCTACGAGCAGTACTTC. The encoded protein is CASSKTLRQSSYEQYF.

The gene calls are TRBV4-2 and TRBJ2-7, with 7 bases aligning to TRBD1. Germline CDR1 and CDR2: LGHNA and YNFKEQ. V lost 3 bases, J lost 3 bases, and 5 bases stayed unmatched. The CDR3 is 14 residues long. Here the CDR3 DNA reads TGTGCCAGCAGCCAGGCTTCAGGGGGCTACGAGCAGTACTTC. Protein sequence: CASSQASGGYEQYF.

The chain links TRBV5-1 to TRBJ2-5; 8 bases agree with TRBD2. The V segment lost 0 bases and the J segment 5 bases; nucleotides outside the gene matches: 9. Germline assignment: CDR1 SGHRS and CDR2 YFSETQ. This CDR3 spans 16 amino acids. CDR3 sequence reads: CASSLDGPGRAETQYF. CDR3 in DNA: TGCGCCAGCAGCTTGGACGGGCCCGGGAGGGCTGAGACCCAGTACTTC.

V gene TRBV27 combines with J gene TRBJ1-1, with D uncertain. Germline-derived CDR1 and CDR2 are MNHEY and SMNVEV (reference sequence). V was clipped by 6 bases and J by 6 bases, with 14 bases between them. This CDR3 contains 13 residues. The CDR3 region has the DNA TGTGCCAGCAGCCCCGCCACGGCAGCTGAAGCTTTCTTT. Its protein is CASSPATAAEAFF.

This chain uses TRBV5-1 with TRBJ2-3; 8 bases are shared with TRBD2. This CDR3 region has 14 residues. The V gene end was trimmed by 4 bases and the J gene end by 2 bases; junction bases not matched to a gene: 3. In germline, CDR1 is SGHRS, CDR2 YFSETQ. The CDR3 DNA reads as TGCGCCAGCAGCAGCGGGGGACTCACAGATACGCAGTATTTT. This sequence encodes CASSSGGLTDTQYF.

The J gene is TRBJ1-2, the V gene TRBV6-1; D is undetermined. In germline, CDR1 is MNHNS, CDR2 SASEGT. The CDR3 consists of 14 residues. V lost 6 bases and J 4 bases, leaving 15 bases between the germline ends. CDR3 residues: CASRGEARPYGYTF. CDR3 nucleotide sequence: TGTGCCAGCAGAGGAGAAGCAAGGCCCTATGGCTACACCTTC.

The chain uses TRBV27 and TRBJ1-2; D might be TRBD1 (6 bases). V was pared by 5 bases and J by 7 bases, with 17 bases between. CDR1 MNHEY and CDR2 SMNVEV come from the germline V gene (reference sequence). The CDR3 has 14 amino acids. CDR3 bases: TGTGCCAGCAGTCCGCAAACAGGGTCCAGTGGCTACACCTTC. Amino acids: CASSPQTGSSGYTF.

V usage is TRBV10-3 and J usage is TRBJ2-2, with D possibly TRBD2 on 6 matching bases. The V end was cut by 3 bases, the J end by 5 bases, with 13 bases between. The CDR3 loop spans 15 amino acids. Germline V gene sequence: CDR1 ENHRY, CDR2 SYGVKD. CDR3 coding DNA: TGTGCCATCAGTGACCAGACTAGACGGACCGGGGAGCTGTTTTTT. This codes for CAISDQTRRTGELFF.

The chain employs TRBV29-1 and TRBJ2-1; 9 bases are shared with TRBD2. The CDR3 has 14 amino acids. Germline V CDR1 and CDR2: SQVTM, ANQGSEA. The junction had 11 bases not matched to a gene; V was cut back by 6 bases and J by 8 bases. The CDR3 loop is CSVPLGTSSDEQFF. The CDR3 coding sequence is TGCAGCGTCCCACTCGGGACTAGCAGTGATGAGCAGTTCTTC.

This clonotype occurred once. The chain links TRBV5-1 to TRBJ2-7; a weak D match, TRBD2 (6 bases). This CDR3 has 14 amino acids. CDR1 and CDR2 from the germline V gene are SGHRS and YFSETQ. V lost 4 bases, J lost 1 base, and 12 bases lay in between. For the CDR3, the DNA is TGCGCCAGCAGCAACCCGGGACTTTCCTACGAGCAGTACTTC. As protein: CASSNPGLSYEQYF.

The J gene is TRBJ2-3, the V gene TRBV27, with a tentative D call TRBD1 (6 bases). Germline V CDR1 and CDR2: MNHEY, SMNVEV (reference sequence). This CDR3 is 15 amino acids long. Trimming stripped 4 bases from V and 4 bases from J, with 15 bases between. The CDR3 sequence is CASSSTGMRADTQYF. DNA for the CDR3: TGTGCCAGCAGTTCAACAGGGATGAGGGCAGATACGCAGTATTTT.

The J gene is TRBJ2-3, the V gene TRBV5-5; D remains ambiguous. V was pared by 2 bases and J by 0 bases, with 16 bases between. Germline V lookup: CDR1 SGHKS, CDR2 YYEKEE (reference sequence). The CDR3 spans 17 residues. CDR3 protein: CASSLDLYSTSTDTQYF. The CDR3 DNA reads as TGTGCCAGCAGCTTAGACCTCTACAGTACTAGCACAGATACGCAGTATTTT.

The rearrangement uses TRBV28 and TRBJ1-1; no clear D gene. The CDR3 is 13 residues long. V was clipped by 3 bases and J by 4 bases, with 9 bases between them. Germline loops: CDR1 MDHEN, CDR2 SYDVKM. The CDR3 region has the DNA TGTGCCAGCAGTTTCGGTAGGGCCACTGAAGCTTTCTTT. Translation gives CASSFGRATEAFF.

This clonotype was seen a few times. V usage is TRBV30 and J usage is TRBJ2-2; D remains unclear. The germline CDR1 and CDR2 sequences are GTSNPN and SVGIG (reference sequence). V was clipped by 4 bases and J by 7 bases, with 13 bases between them. The CDR3 runs 13 residues. The CDR3 reads CAWTSDASGELFF. CDR3 DNA sequence: TGTGCCTGGACTTCCGACGCTAGCGGGGAGCTGTTTTTT.

The chain uses TRBV27 and TRBJ2-6; 14 bases fit TRBD2. Germline loops: CDR1 MNHEY, CDR2 SMNVEV (reference sequence). V trimming: 2 bases; J trimming: 4 bases; junction bases outside the gene matches: 10. The CDR3 sequence is 20 residues long. In DNA form, the CDR3 reads TGTGCCAGCAGTTTACTCCTTGGACTAGCGGGAGGTGCCGGGGCCAACGTCCTGACTTTC. It is translated as CASSLLLGLAGGAGANVLTF.

In this sample, this clonotype turned up once. The chain joins TRBV6-6 to TRBJ1-2; D is uncertain. Germline values: CDR1 MNHNY, CDR2 SVGAGI (reference sequence). The CDR3 length is 11 residues. V was trimmed by 4 bases and J by 7 bases, leaving 7 bases between them. CDR3 residues: CASSSRFGYTF. The CDR3 DNA follows: TGTGCCAGCAGTTCCCGATTTGGCTACACCTTC.

The chain carries TRBV29-1 and TRBJ2-1; 7 nucleotides agree with TRBD1. V was pared by 7 bases and J by 6 bases, with 9 bases of the junction left unmatched. The V gene's germline CDR1 is SQVTM and CDR2 ANQGSEA. The length of the CDR3 is 13 residues. The CDR3 sequence is CSAMGQRFNEQFF. In nucleotides, the CDR3 is TGCAGCGCCATGGGACAGCGGTTCAATGAGCAGTTCTTC.

This clonotype was counted once. CDR3 region: CASSLRDSYEQYF. DNA of the CDR3: TGTGCCAGCAGCCTCCGCGACAGCTACGAGCAGTACTTC. This chain links TRBV5-6 with TRBJ2-7, with TRBD1 as a possible D gene (5 bases). From germline, CDR1 is SGHDT and CDR2 YYEEEE. The V end lost 4 bases, the J end lost 3 bases, and 11 bases lay between the germline ends. The CDR3 extends over 13 amino acids.

J is TRBJ2-3 and V is TRBV20-1, with D unclear. Germline V gene sequence: CDR1 DFQATT, CDR2 SNEGSKA (reference sequence). The V and J ends lost 3 bases and 4 bases respectively, with 5 bases between them. The CDR3 has 11 amino acids. The CDR3 nucleotides read TGCAGTGCTAGTTTAGCAGATACGCAGTATTTT. It encodes CSASLADTQYF.

The chain uses TRBV4-3 and TRBJ2-1, with D possibly matching TRBD2 (6 bases). Trimming removed 5 bases at V and 9 bases at J, with 26 bases between. The CDR3 runs to 17 residues. Looked up from germline, CDR1 is LGHNA and CDR2 is YSLEER. The CDR3 is CASSLLADAHLGSEQFF. CDR3 in DNA: TGCGCCAGCAGCTTACTAGCAGACGCACATCTTGGGAGTGAGCAGTTCTTC.

V is TRBV27 and J is TRBJ2-5; D is ambiguous. The CDR3 totals 14 residues. The V gene lost 6 bases and the J gene lost 0 bases, with 11 bases spanning the gap. Germline-derived CDR1 and CDR2 are MNHEY and SMNVEV (reference sequence). CDR3 DNA: TGTGCCAGCAGCTTCAACGGATACCAAGAGACCCAGTACTTC. It translates to CASSFNGYQETQYF.

The chain joins TRBV6-6 to TRBJ2-7; 8 bases match TRBD1. Germline CDR1 MNHNY, CDR2 SVGAGI (reference sequence). V was clipped by 2 bases and J by 3 bases; unmatched bases: 6. The length of the CDR3 is 15 residues. This CDR3 is CASSYRGQGHYEQYF. The CDR3 DNA reads as TGTGCCAGCAGTTACCGAGGACAGGGTCACTACGAGCAGTACTTC.

The V call is TRBV29-1, the J call TRBJ2-7, with D unclear. The CDR3 extends over 12 amino acids. The germline CDR1 and CDR2 sequences are SQVTM and ANQGSEA. V was clipped by 4 bases and J by 0 bases, with 7 bases between them. The CDR3 region is CSVGDSSYEQYF. In DNA form, the CDR3 reads TGCAGCGTTGGAGACTCCTCCTACGAGCAGTACTTC.

CDR3 nucleotides: TGCAGCGTCAGCGGGACAGTTCGTTACGAGCAGTACTTC. Translation: CSVSGTVRYEQYF. The chain uses TRBV29-1 and TRBJ2-7, with D perhaps assigned TRBD1 or TRBD2 (7 bases each). Trimming removed 6 bases at V and 4 bases at J, with 16 bases between. Germline loops: CDR1 SQVTM, CDR2 ANQGSEA. CDR3 length equals 13 residues.

The CDR3 here is CATNRAGSTEAFF. The CDR3 coding sequence is TGTGCCACCAACCGGGCGGGGAGCACTGAAGCTTTCTTT. The chain couples TRBV24-1 to TRBJ1-1; D uncertain. The CDR3 has 13 amino acids. Germline CDR1 reads KGHDR; CDR2 reads SFDVKD. The V end was cut by 8 bases, the J end by 4 bases, with 13 bases between.